What follows are 25 T cell receptor beta chains derived from one specimen sequenced in a study of blood T cell repertoires in COVID-19. Sequencing was performed with immunoSEQ multiplex PCR; in TCRdb, only in-frame clones are kept and a portion is missing. This sample yields under 95,000 clones, of which 70% to 80% are seen a single time; roughly 29% belongs to the top ten. The sample comprised peripheral blood. These receptors were collected from a man between 60 and 75 years old with active or convalescent COVID-19.

This clone has only one observation. CDR3 nucleotide sequence: TGTGCCAGTAGTAGTGGACAGGCTACTACTAACTATGGCTACACCTTC. Its translation: CASSSGQATTNYGYTF. The chain recombines TRBV19 with TRBJ1-2; 7 positions match TRBD1. The CDR3 has 16 residues. The V gene end was trimmed by 4 bases and the J gene end by 0 bases; junction bases not matched to a gene: 8. Per the germline V gene, CDR1 is LNHDA and CDR2 is SQIVND (reference sequence).

This chain joins TRBV4-1 and TRBJ2-7, with 7 bases matching TRBD2. CDR3 length: 13 residues. V shed 2 bases and J 5 bases; nucleotides not matched to a gene: 3. Germline loops: CDR1 MGHRA, CDR2 YSYEKL. The CDR3, as DNA: TGCGCCAGCAGCCAAAGGGAGGGCCACGAGCAGTACTTC. It specifies CASSQREGHEQYF.

The J gene is TRBJ2-7, the V gene TRBV15; the match to TRBD2 covers 8 bases. Germline-derived CDR1 and CDR2 are LNHNV and YYDKDF (reference sequence). V gave up 3 bases and J gave up 0 bases; unmatched junction bases: 4. There are 15 residues in the CDR3. CDR3 bases: TGTGCCACCAGCAGCCAACGGGGGGGCTCCTACGAGCAGTACTTC. Protein sequence: CATSSQRGGSYEQYF.

This clone appeared a single time. The V gene is TRBV4-3, the J gene TRBJ1-4, with D maybe TRBD1 (6 bases). The CDR3 runs to 16 residues. Between the trimmed V and J ends, which lost 2 bases and 1 base, there was a span of 11 bases. Per germline, CDR1 LGHNA and CDR2 YSLEER. DNA for the CDR3: TGCGCCAGCAGCCAAACCCAGGGGATAACTAATGAAAAACTGTTTTTT. Protein sequence: CASSQTQGITNEKLFF.

The chain is built from TRBV18 and TRBJ1-1; a possible D gene is TRBD1 (5 bases). The CDR3 runs to 15 residues. Trimming pared 3 bases from V and 1 base from J, leaving 12 bases between. CDR1 KGHSH and CDR2 LQKENI come from the germline V gene. CDR3 bases: TGTGCCAGCTCACCGGAAACAGGAACGAACACTGAAGCTTTCTTT. It encodes CASSPETGTNTEAFF.

This clone was observed once. The chain couples TRBV5-1 to TRBJ2-5, with TRBD1 as a possible D gene (6 bases). This CDR3 has 16 residues. Trimming cost V 5 bases and J 5 bases, with 22 bases left between them. Germline-derived CDR1 and CDR2 are SGHRS and YFSETQ. CDR3 amino acids: CASRVQGNSGEETQYF. CDR3 DNA sequence: TGCGCCAGCAGGGTACAGGGTAATAGTGGGGAGGAGACCCAGTACTTC.

The rearrangement joins TRBV18 to TRBJ2-7; D may be TRBD1 (6 bases). The V and J ends lost 2 bases and 3 bases respectively, with 11 bases between them. Per germline, CDR1 KGHSH and CDR2 LQKENI. The CDR3 contains 14 residues. The CDR3 nucleotides read TGTGCCAGCTCACCATGGGACACCCTCTACGAGCAGTACTTC. This translates into CASSPWDTLYEQYF. Together with reference TRBV18 and TRBJ2-7, the CDR3 gives the full variable domain: NAGVMQNPRHLVRRRGQEARLRCSPMKGHSHVYWYRQLPEEGLKFMVYLQKENIIDESGMPKERFSAEFPKEGPSILRIQQVVRGDSAAYFCASSPWDTLYEQYFGPGTRLTVT.

The CDR3 nucleotides read TGTGCCAGCAGCTTAAACCCCGACAGGGGGCGGTCACCCCTCCACTTT. This encodes CASSLNPDRGRSPLHF. The rearrangement joins TRBV11-1 to TRBJ1-6; 10 nucleotides line up with TRBD1. With 2 bases clipped from V and 10 bases from J, the junction kept 8 bases outside the gene matches. CDR3 length: 16 amino acids. Germline CDR1 reads SGHAT; CDR2 reads FQDESV (reference sequence).

The chain carries TRBV3-1 (or the pseudogene TRBV3-2) and TRBJ1-1, with 9 bases matching TRBD1. J was trimmed by 6 bases and V by 2 bases; bases with no gene match: 7. Germline lookup yields CDR1 LGHDT and CDR2 YNNKEL (reference sequence). The CDR3 sequence is 15 residues long. The CDR3 reads CASSQHTGGSSEAFF. The CDR3 nucleotides are TGTGCCAGCAGCCAACACACAGGGGGCAGTTCTGAAGCTTTCTTT.

The chain joins TRBV6-5 to TRBJ2-3; maybe TRBD2 (6 bases). The germline V gene encodes CDR1 MNHEY and CDR2 SVGAGI. The CDR3 spans 14 residues. V lost 6 bases and J 4 bases, leaving 14 bases between the germline ends. The CDR3 loop is CASSRLGGPDTQYF. CDR3 nucleotide sequence: TGTGCCAGCAGCCGCTTGGGGGGACCAGATACGCAGTATTTT.

This chain uses TRBV5-5 with TRBJ1-5; 7 bases are shared with TRBD1. The germline V gene has CDR1 SGHKS and CDR2 YYEKEE (reference sequence). The trim removed 1 base at V and 6 bases at J, leaving 4 bases unmatched. This CDR3 region has 14 residues. As DNA, the CDR3 is TGTGCCAGCAGCTTGCAGGGGGATCCTCAGCCCCAGCATTTT. Encoded protein: CASSLQGDPQPQHF.

This CDR3 reads CASSSDSYEQYF. CDR3 DNA sequence: TGTGCCAGCAGCTCTGACAGCTACGAGCAGTACTTC. The V call is TRBV5-5, the J call TRBJ2-7; possible D gene TRBD1, 5 bases. This CDR3 has 12 amino acids. Trimming cost V 3 bases and J 3 bases, with 7 bases left between them. The germline V gene encodes CDR1 SGHKS and CDR2 YYEKEE (reference sequence).

The V gene is TRBV7-2, the J gene TRBJ2-7, with 8 nucleotides matching TRBD2. V was pared by 4 bases and J by 3 bases, with 5 bases of the junction left unmatched. CDR3 length: 14 amino acids. Germline lookup yields CDR1 SGHTA and CDR2 FQGNSA. The CDR3 region has the DNA TGTGCCAGCAGCTCCTCTCTAGCGGGCTACGAGCAGTACTTC. Amino acid sequence: CASSSSLAGYEQYF.

A single count supports this clone. The rearrangement joins TRBV2 to TRBJ1-4, with TRBD1 identical over 7 bases. The CDR3 loop spans 14 amino acids. Germline assignment: CDR1 SNHLY and CDR2 FYNNEI. Germline trimming cut 5 bases from V and 5 bases from J; bases unmatched to any gene: 5. The CDR3 DNA follows: TGTGCCAGCAGTTCCGGGACAGAAAATGAAAAACTGTTTTTT. Encoded protein: CASSSGTENEKLFF.

This clone was detected once. This chain links TRBV7-9 with TRBJ1-5; D is unclear. V was pared by 5 bases and J by 4 bases, with 9 bases between. The CDR3 has 13 residues. Germline lookup yields CDR1 SEHNR and CDR2 FQNEAQ (reference sequence). This chain's CDR3 is CASSREKNQPQHF. CDR3 DNA sequence: TGTGCCAGCAGCCGTGAGAAAAATCAGCCCCAGCATTTT. Filled out from reference TRBV7-9 and TRBJ1-5, the complete variable domain reads DTGVSQNPRHKITKRGQNVTFRCDPISEHNRLYWYRQTLGQGPEFLTYFQNEAQLEKSRLLSDRFSAERPKGSFSTLEIQRTEQGDSAMYLCASSREKNQPQHFGDGTRLSIL.

This clone was observed a few times. The genes are TRBV7-2 and TRBJ2-1, with a possible D match to TRBD1 (6 bases). The germline gives CDR1 SGHTA, CDR2 FQGNSA. The CDR3 length is 14 residues. V lost 6 bases and J lost 3, with 12 bases in between. This chain's CDR3 is CASRADSYYNEQFF. DNA for the CDR3: TGTGCCAGCAGAGCGGACAGTTACTACAATGAGCAGTTCTTC.

V usage is TRBV6-6 and J usage is TRBJ2-2; tentative D call: TRBD1 (5 bases). The V and J ends lost 10 bases and 0 bases respectively, with 9 bases between them. This CDR3 has 13 residues. Germline CDR1 is MNHNY and CDR2 is SVGAGI (reference sequence). DNA for the CDR3: TGTGCCACTAGACAGTCGAACACCGGGGAGCTGTTTTTT. It specifies CATRQSNTGELFF.

This rearrangement joins TRBV7-2 to TRBJ2-5; 9 bases align to TRBD2. The CDR3 runs to 15 residues. Trimming took 2 bases from V and 5 from J; bases not matched to a gene: 6. Germline V gene lookup returns CDR1 SGHTA and CDR2 FQGNSA. CDR3 sequence (DNA): TGTGCCAGCAGCTTAAGCGGGGGGCCCACCGAGACCCAGTACTTC. Residues: CASSLSGGPTETQYF.

This chain connects TRBV7-2 to TRBJ2-1; no firm D call. The V end lost 2 bases, the J end lost 9 bases, and 2 bases lay between the germline ends. There are 10 residues in the CDR3. CDR1 and CDR2 from the germline V gene are SGHTA and FQGNSA. The DNA for the CDR3 is TGTGCCAGCAGCTTACGTGAGCAGTTCTTC. Encoded protein: CASSLREQFF.

The genes are TRBV7-9 and TRBJ1-1; 8 bases are shared with TRBD1. Germline-derived CDR1 and CDR2 are SEHNR and FQNEAQ (reference sequence). This CDR3 has 14 amino acids. The V and J ends lost 2 bases and 3 bases, in that order; junction bases with no gene match: 2. The CDR3 protein is CASSLQGAHTEAFF. The CDR3 DNA sequence: TGTGCCAGCAGCTTACAGGGGGCCCACACTGAAGCTTTCTTT.

This clone was seen just once. J is TRBJ1-4 and V is TRBV30; D ambiguous. The CDR3 is made up of 14 amino acids. V lost 0 bases to trimming and J lost 0 bases, with 5 bases between them. Germline values: CDR1 GTSNPN, CDR2 SVGIG (reference sequence). CDR3 in amino acids: CAWSVGATNEKLFF. CDR3 in DNA: TGTGCCTGGAGTGTCGGTGCAACTAATGAAAAACTGTTTTTT.

J is TRBJ1-6 and V is TRBV11-1; 8 nucleotides agree with TRBD1. This CDR3 has 14 residues. Germline values: CDR1 SGHAT, CDR2 FQDESV (reference sequence). V lost 5 bases to trimming and J lost 6 bases; unmatched junction nucleotides: 3. CDR3 nucleotide sequence: TGTGCCAGCAGCCCGGGACAGGTTAATTCACCCCTCCACTTT. This sequence encodes CASSPGQVNSPLHF.

CDR3 coding DNA: TGTGCCAGCAGCTCCACGGGAGGGGGGGGAGCTTTCTTT. This translates into CASSSTGGGGAFF. V is TRBV11-2 and J is TRBJ1-1; tentatively, D is TRBD1 (6 bases). Trimming removed 4 bases at V and 10 bases at J, with 16 bases between. Germline V gene sequence: CDR1 SGHAT, CDR2 FQNNGV. This CDR3 is built from 13 residues.

This clone was seen a few times. V and J are TRBV5-5 and TRBJ1-1; 9 bases are a match to TRBD1. Germline V CDR1 and CDR2: SGHKS, YYEKEE (reference sequence). CDR3 length equals 16 residues. Trimming took 2 bases from V and 7 from J; bases not matched to a gene: 12. CDR3 sequence reads: CASSFPWRTGEGEAFF. The CDR3 DNA follows: TGTGCCAGCAGCTTCCCATGGAGGACAGGGGAGGGTGAAGCTTTCTTT. Combining the CDR3 with reference TRBV5-5 and TRBJ1-1 gives the whole variable domain DAGVTQSPTHLIKTRGQQVTLRCSPISGHKSVSWYQQVLGQGPQFIFQYYEKEERGRGNFPDRFSARQFPNYSSELNVNALLLGDSALYLCASSFPWRTGEGEAFFGQGTRLTVV.

The chain is built from TRBV7-2 and TRBJ2-4; 9 bases fit TRBD2. CDR1 is SGHTA, CDR2 FQGNSA, per germline. With V trimmed by 5 bases and J by 8 bases, 4 bases remained unmatched. The CDR3 has 13 residues. CDR3 DNA: TGTGCCAGCAGCGGACAGCGGGGGGACATTCAGTACTTC. It yields the protein CASSGQRGDIQYF.